What follows are 15 T cell receptor beta chains derived from one specimen sequenced in a study of blood T cell repertoires in COVID-19. The table came from immunoSEQ multiplex PCR; TCRdb's copy has only in-frame clones and leaves some out. This sample has approximately 170,000 clones, with roughly 85% found just once. Sample: peripheral blood. All receptors derive from a woman older than 75 with active or convalescent COVID-19.

The chain couples TRBV5-1 to TRBJ2-3; possible D gene TRBD2, 6 bases. This CDR3 is built from 15 residues. With 5 bases removed from V and 0 bases from J, the gap between germline ends came to 13 bases. Looked up from germline, CDR1 is SGHRS and CDR2 is YFSETQ. The CDR3 loop is CASRKTGTSTDTQYF. The CDR3 DNA reads TGCGCCAGCAGGAAGACCGGGACTAGCACAGATACGCAGTATTTT.

V and J are TRBV24-1 and TRBJ2-2; D is possibly TRBD2 (7 bases). The V end was cut by 1 base, the J end by 6 bases, with 17 bases between. Germline V gene data show CDR1 as KGHDR and CDR2 as SFDVKD. CDR3 size: 17 residues. Here the CDR3 reads CATSDFGRGAPAGELFF. The DNA for the CDR3 is TGTGCCACCAGTGATTTCGGACGGGGGGCGCCTGCCGGGGAGCTGTTTTTT.

J is TRBJ1-6 and V is TRBV5-6, with D possibly TRBD1 on 5 matching bases. Trimming cost V 2 bases and J 9 bases, with 9 bases left between them. The CDR3 length is 13 residues. The germline V gene encodes CDR1 SGHDT and CDR2 YYEEEE. The DNA of the CDR3 is TGTGCCAGCAGCTTTGGGGGGGGTTCACCCCTCCACTTT. This sequence encodes CASSFGGGSPLHF.

The chain carries TRBV28 and TRBJ1-5, with 7 bases lining up with TRBD1. Germline V gene lookup returns CDR1 MDHEN and CDR2 SYDVKM. After removal of 6 bases from V and 7 bases from J, the junction contained 6 bases not matched to a gene. CDR3 length: 13 amino acids. The CDR3, as DNA: TGTGCCAGCAGATCAGGGGGAAGCCAGCCCCAGCATTTT. This encodes CASRSGGSQPQHF.

This clone has just a few counts. The chain carries TRBV2 and TRBJ1-2; D might be TRBD1 (5 bases). The CDR3 is 13 residues long. Germline V CDR1 and CDR2: SNHLY, FYNNEI. V was clipped by 2 bases and J by 8 bases, with 12 bases between them. The CDR3 DNA reads TGTGCCAGCAGTGAAATTGGGGCCTTGGGCTACACCTTC. Translated: CASSEIGALGYTF.

This rearrangement joins TRBV30 to TRBJ2-1; 8 positions match TRBD2. This CDR3 spans 13 amino acids. V shed 3 bases, J shed 10 bases, and the junction held 8 bases outside the gene matches. Germline V gene lookup returns CDR1 GTSNPN and CDR2 SVGIG (reference sequence). CDR3 sequence reads: CAWRASGLGEQFF. In nucleotides, the CDR3 is TGTGCCTGGAGGGCTAGCGGGTTAGGGGAGCAGTTCTTC.

This clone has just a few counts. V is TRBV2 and J is TRBJ1-4; TRBD1 agrees at 7 bases. The trim removed 7 bases at V and 5 bases at J, leaving 1 base unmatched. The CDR3 length is 12 residues. Germline values: CDR1 SNHLY, CDR2 FYNNEI. The DNA of the CDR3 is TGTGCCAGCACAGGGGGGAATGAAAAACTGTTTTTT. Residues: CASTGGNEKLFF.

The chain combines TRBV7-2 with TRBJ2-6, with TRBD1 matching 8 bases. Trimming cost V 4 bases and J 4 bases; bases outside gene matches: 9. This CDR3 is built from 17 residues. Germline loops: CDR1 SGHTA, CDR2 FQGNSA. CDR3 sequence reads: CASSSPGGSGGANVLTF. CDR3 coding DNA: TGTGCCAGCAGCTCGCCAGGGGGCTCGGGAGGGGCCAACGTCCTGACTTTC.

The chain recombines TRBV21-1 with TRBJ2-1; the table names TRBD1, a call not compared with the DNA. TRBV21-1 represents a pseudogene. The length of the CDR3 is 16 residues. The CDR3 sequence is CASSKVWRGHTDEQFF. The CDR3 DNA is TGTGCCAGCAGCAAAGTATGGAGGGGGCATACCGATGAGCAGTTCTTC.

This clone was observed a single time. This chain links TRBV20-1 with TRBJ2-1, with 7 bases matching TRBD1. The V gene end was trimmed by 3 bases and the J gene end by 14 bases; junction bases not matched to a gene: 7. The length of the CDR3 is 11 residues. Germline CDR1 reads DFQATT; CDR2 reads SNEGSKA (reference sequence). The CDR3 DNA sequence: TGCAGTGCTAGTAAACCGGGACAGAAGTTCTTC. This codes for CSASKPGQKFF.

Note on this clone: One junction end does not reproduce the germline sequence, and a read error may be involved. The J gene is TRBJ2-2, the V gene TRBV18, with TRBD2 identical over 15 bases. This CDR3 has 18 residues. Germline CDR1 is KGHSH and CDR2 is LQKENI. The CDR3 region has the DNA TGTGCCAGCTCATCCGGACTAGCGGGAGGGCCAAACAGCGGGGAGCTGTTTTTT. It translates to CASSSGLAGGPNSGELFF.

The chain uses TRBV6-1 and TRBJ2-3; D is possibly TRBD2 (6 bases). Germline values: CDR1 MNHNS, CDR2 SASEGT. The V end lost 3 bases, the J end lost 1 base, and 23 bases lay between the germline ends. The CDR3 is 19 residues long. The CDR3 loop reads CASSDGQYRGGRGTDTQYF. The CDR3 DNA follows: TGTGCCAGCAGTGATGGACAATATCGGGGAGGAAGGGGCACAGATACGCAGTATTTT.

The rearrangement joins TRBV6-6 to TRBJ2-5, with D uncertain. The CDR3 is 13 amino acids. V lost 3 bases, J lost 2 bases, and 7 bases lay in between. Germline CDR1 MNHNY, CDR2 SVGAGI (reference sequence). The DNA for the CDR3 is TGTGCCAGCAGTTATCTCTTGCAAGAGACCCAGTACTTC. Translated: CASSYLLQETQYF.

This clone is a singleton in its sample. V and J are TRBV5-5 and TRBJ2-3, with 7 nucleotides matching TRBD1. This CDR3 has 16 residues. Trimming at V came to 4 bases and at J to 4 bases, leaving 12 bases not matched to a gene. Germline-derived CDR1 and CDR2 are SGHKS and YYEKEE (reference sequence). The CDR3 is CASSLYRRGGADTQYF. CDR3 DNA: TGTGCCAGCAGCCTATACCGTCGAGGGGGCGCAGATACGCAGTATTTT.

This clone was counted once. The V gene is TRBV9, the J gene TRBJ1-1; TRBD1 matches 10 bases. Germline lookup yields CDR1 SGDLS and CDR2 YYNGEE. The CDR3 spans 16 residues. The ends lost 3 bases at V and 0 bases at J; junction bases unmatched: 5. Here the CDR3 reads CASSAAGQGMNTEAFF. As DNA, the CDR3 is TGTGCCAGCAGCGCGGCGGGACAGGGGATGAACACTGAAGCTTTCTTT.